This passage covers 10 T cell receptor beta chains from one sample sequenced in a study of neurological immune-mediated disorders. TCRdb re-called the 5' RACE reads through MiXCR, storing one row per CDR3 protein. The sample has under 60,000 distinct CDR3 sequences, about 5% seen once. The sample comprised CD4+ T cells from blood. The receptors derive from a woman between 18 and 30 years old with multiple sclerosis.

This clonotype was detected ten times or more. The V gene is TRBV4-2, the J gene TRBJ2-1, with D possibly matching TRBD2 (6 bases). The germline V gene encodes CDR1 LGHNA and CDR2 YNFKEQ. Between the trimmed V and J ends, which lost 4 bases and 7 bases, there was a span of 17 bases. This CDR3 is built from 15 residues. Here the CDR3 DNA reads TGTGCCAGCAGCCGGGACTTCGCGTCTAGTAATGAGCAGTTCTTC. Translated: CASSRDFASSNEQFF.

This clonotype has ten or more counts. The chain couples TRBV5-6 to TRBJ2-7; 7 bases match TRBD1. V shed 4 bases and J 3 bases; nucleotides not matched to a gene: 7. Germline-derived CDR1 and CDR2 are SGHDT and YYEEEE. This CDR3 comprises 14 residues. CDR3 nucleotides: TGTGCCAGCAGCATTGGACAGGAGGACTACGAGCAGTACGTC. It codes for CASSIGQEDYEQYV.

Ten or more counts support this clonotype. The rearrangement uses TRBV5-1 and TRBJ1-1, with D unclear. The CDR3 is made up of 16 amino acids. V was pared by 1 base and J by 1 base, with 14 bases between. The germline V gene has CDR1 SGHRS and CDR2 YFSETQ. CDR3 bases: TGCGCCAGCAGCTTGTATTCAGGAGCTCAGAACACTGAAGCTTTCTTT. This translates into CASSLYSGAQNTEAFF.

This clonotype was detected only a few times. This chain uses TRBV18 with TRBJ2-7; 11 bases line up with TRBD1. CDR1 is KGHSH, CDR2 LQKENI, per germline. With 3 bases clipped from V and 6 bases from J, the junction kept 7 bases outside the gene matches. The CDR3 loop spans 15 amino acids. The CDR3 is CASSPAGTGGSEQYF. The CDR3 DNA follows: TGTGCCAGCTCACCTGCCGGGACAGGGGGAAGCGAGCAGTACTTC.

This clonotype has a count of ten or more. The CDR3 nucleotides read TGCAGTGGAGGAAGGGGGGGCCGGCGTGAGCAGTACTTC. It encodes CSGGRGGRREQYF. The rearrangement links TRBV20-1 to TRBJ2-7; D may be TRBD2 (7 bases). V shed 7 bases and J shed 7 bases, with 20 bases lying between them. The CDR3 has 13 residues. Germline V gene lookup returns CDR1 DFQATT and CDR2 SNEGSKA (reference sequence).

This clonotype occurred many times. V usage is TRBV6-2 or TRBV6-3 and J usage is TRBJ2-1; TRBD2 matches at 9 bases. This CDR3 has 22 residues. The V gene end was trimmed by 6 bases and the J gene end by 7 bases; junction bases not matched to a gene: 31. The V gene's germline CDR1 is MNHEY and CDR2 SVGEGT. The CDR3 DNA reads TGTGCCAGCAGCACTCATCCGGGACTAGACAGGGAACTAAGCGGGAGGCGTAATGAGCAGTTCTTC. This codes for CASSTHPGLDRELSGRRNEQFF.

Many counts were recorded for this clonotype. The V and J genes are TRBV5-1 and TRBJ2-1; the match to TRBD1 covers 9 bases. Trimming took 1 base from V and 9 from J; bases not matched to a gene: 14. Germline V gives CDR1 SGHRS, CDR2 YFSETQ. The CDR3 is 17 residues long. The CDR3 sequence is CASSLYVAGQGEGEQFF. Written as DNA, the CDR3 is TGCGCCAGCAGCTTGTATGTCGCGGGACAGGGTGAAGGTGAGCAGTTCTTC.

This clonotype has ten or more counts. The chain couples TRBV5-1 to TRBJ2-1; D not certain. Germline CDR1 SGHRS, CDR2 YFSETQ. Between the trimmed V and J ends, which lost 4 bases and 10 bases, there was a span of 15 bases. The CDR3 sequence is 13 residues long. The chain's CDR3 is CASSQELGREQFF. In DNA, the CDR3 is TGCGCCAGCAGCCAAGAGTTAGGGCGGGAGCAGTTCTTC.

V gene TRBV14 combines with J gene TRBJ1-1, with 9 positions matching TRBD1. J gave up 4 bases and V 4 bases, and 10 bases lay outside the gene matches. This CDR3 has 16 residues. The germline CDR1 and CDR2 sequences are SGHDN and FVKESK. CDR3 amino acids: CASSRYIGTGSTEAFF. CDR3 DNA sequence: TGTGCCAGCAGCCGGTATATCGGGACAGGGTCCACTGAAGCTTTCTTT.

This clonotype showed up many times. The chain employs TRBV7-2 and TRBJ2-3; D is unclear. The CDR3 runs to 13 residues. Trimming removed 5 bases at V and 9 bases at J, with 15 bases between. From germline, CDR1 is SGHTA and CDR2 FQGNSA. The CDR3 spells CASSPRYEGTQYF. CDR3 sequence (DNA): TGTGCCAGCAGCCCCCGCTACGAAGGCACGCAGTATTTT.